These 24 T cell receptor beta chains originate from one sample sequenced in a study of Graves' ophthalmopathy and Graves' hyperthyroidism. From RNA, the CDR3 regions of TCR beta chains were amplified and sequenced. Scientists carried out first-round RT-PCR using HTBI primers and then a second-round multiplex PCR. TCRdb fed the multiplex PCR reads into MiXCR, producing one record per CDR3 protein. Here the sample spans over a million distinct CDR3 sequences, 36% being singletons. The sample was peripheral blood or thyroid tissue (not recorded which). These receptors originate from an adult man with Graves' hyperthyroidism.

As to this clonotype: This clone may be a read error of a much larger clone one base away. The J gene is TRBJ1-6, the V gene TRBV14, with D maybe TRBD1 (5 bases). Per germline, CDR1 SGHDN and CDR2 FVKESK. The CDR3 has 16 amino acids. The CDR3 here is CASGQGETETNSPLHF. As DNA, the CDR3 is TGTGCCAGCGGCCAAGGGGAGACAGAAACTAATTCACCCCTCCACTTT. Together with reference TRBV14 and TRBJ1-6, the CDR3 gives the full variable domain: EAGVTQFPSHSVIEKGQTVTLRCDPISGHDNLYWYRRVMGKEIKFLLHFVKESKQDESGMPNNRFLAERTGGTYSTLKVQPAELEDSGVYFCASGQGETETNSPLHFGNGTRLTVT.

This clonotype turned up a few times. This may be a read error, as it is one base from a much larger clone. The conserved phenylalanine or tryptophan is not found at the CDR3 terminus, so this likely reflects a read error. The gene calls are TRBV10-3 and TRBJ2-7, with TRBD1 as a possible D gene (6 bases). V was shortened by 6 bases and J by 2 bases, with 17 bases between the two germline ends. The germline V gene encodes CDR1 ENHRY and CDR2 SYGVKD. This CDR3 has 15 amino acids. The CDR3 region has the DNA TGTGCCATCAGAAAAAAAGACAGGTTCCCCTACGAGCAGTACCTC. Amino acids: CAIRKKDRFPYEQYL.

For this clonotype: A much bigger clone sits one base away, suggesting this may be a read error. The chain joins TRBV7-9 to TRBJ1-4; 9 positions agree with TRBD1. The V segment lost 11 bases and the J segment 0 bases; nucleotides outside the gene matches: 7. This CDR3 spans 15 amino acids. Germline V gene data show CDR1 as SEHNR and CDR2 as FQNEAQ (reference sequence). The CDR3 loop is CAGGGQGTTNEKLFF. CDR3 nucleotides: TGTGCCGGGGGGGGACAGGGTACAACTAATGAAAAACTGTTTTTT. Drawing the rest from reference TRBV7-9 and TRBJ1-4, the complete variable domain is DTGVSQNPRHKITKRGQNVTFRCDPISEHNRLYWYRQTLGQGPEFLTYFQNEAQLEKSRLLSDRFSAERPKGSFSTLEIQRTEQGDSAMYLCAGGGQGTTNEKLFFGSGTQLSVL.

This clonotype was counted at least ten times. The CDR3 region is CATSEADGELFF. The CDR3 DNA reads as TGTGCCACCAGTGAAGCAGACGGGGAGCTGTTTTTT. The chain has TRBV24-1 and TRBJ2-2; no clear D. This CDR3 has 12 residues. The ends were cut back, 4 bases at V and 7 bases at J, with 6 bases in the middle. The germline gives CDR1 KGHDR, CDR2 SFDVKD.

This clonotype was counted many times. The chain joins TRBV2 to TRBJ1-2; 12 bases agree with TRBD1. The V segment lost 6 bases and the J segment 5 bases; nucleotides outside the gene matches: 4. The CDR3 contains 14 residues. Germline V gene lookup returns CDR1 SNHLY and CDR2 FYNNEI. The CDR3 DNA sequence: TGTGCCAGCAGCCGGGACAGGGGGCTTTATGGCTACACCTTC. Encoded protein: CASSRDRGLYGYTF.

The chain links TRBV10-3 to TRBJ1-5, with TRBD1 matching 7 bases. Germline CDR1 and CDR2: ENHRY and SYGVKD. After removal of 10 bases from V and 0 bases from J, the junction contained 9 bases not matched to a gene. This CDR3 is 15 amino acids long. DNA for the CDR3: TGTGCCAGCAAGCCCGGGACAGTTAGCAATCAGCCCCAGCATTTT. This sequence encodes CASKPGTVSNQPQHF.

The chain recombines TRBV7-2 with TRBJ2-5; 8 bases match TRBD1. This CDR3 contains 15 residues. The V and J ends lost 5 bases and 3 bases, in that order; junction bases with no gene match: 8. Germline V CDR1 and CDR2: SGHTA, FQGNSA. CDR3 sequence (DNA): TGTGCCAGCAGCCGCCGACCGGGACAGGAAGAGACCCAGTACTTC. Its translation is CASSRRPGQEETQYF.

The rearrangement joins TRBV12-5 to TRBJ2-2; 7 bases agree with TRBD1. The CDR3 runs 16 residues. Looked up from germline, CDR1 is LGHNT and CDR2 is FRNRAP. The ends lost 2 bases at V and 7 bases at J; junction bases unmatched: 10. The CDR3 bases are TGTGCTAGTGGTTTGCTACTACAGGGGCACGACGGGGAGCTGTTTTTT. Protein product: CASGLLLQGHDGELFF.

As to this clonotype: A much larger clone lies one base from this, so it may be a read error. The chain uses TRBV6-5 and TRBJ2-7; no definite D call. This CDR3 has 15 residues. Germline CDR1 MNHEY, CDR2 SVGAGI. CDR3 sequence reads: CAGSEKVRSSYEQYF. Written as DNA, the CDR3 is TGTGCCGGCAGTGAAAAGGTGCGGAGCTCCTACGAGCAGTACTTC.

The CDR3 sequence is CSARETGLAGGTGELFF. The CDR3 DNA is TGCAGTGCTAGAGAGACCGGACTAGCCGGTGGCACCGGGGAGCTGTTTTTT. V gene TRBV20-1 combines with J gene TRBJ2-2, with 8 bases that match TRBD2. CDR3 size: 17 residues. V was clipped by 0 bases and J by 4 bases; unmatched bases: 10. Germline CDR1 DFQATT, CDR2 SNEGSKA (reference sequence).

There are many counts of this clonotype. V is TRBV24-1 and J is TRBJ2-5; D possibly corresponds to TRBD1 (7 bases). The V gene lost 2 bases and the J gene lost 3 bases, with 18 bases spanning the gap. The CDR3 has 17 amino acids. Per germline, CDR1 KGHDR and CDR2 SFDVKD. The CDR3 loop is CATSDSLDRSGEETQYF. Here the CDR3 DNA reads TGTGCCACCAGTGATTCCTTGGACAGGTCGGGAGAAGAGACCCAGTACTTC.

On this clonotype itself: Because it lacks the conserved phenylalanine or tryptophan at the end, this CDR3 is likely a read error. The DNA is left out, because the CDR3 cannot be placed on it with certainty; the CDR3 is given as TCRdb lists it. The V and J genes are TRBV15 and TRBJ1-1. The CDR3 is 13 amino acids long, termini counted. Germline CDR1 and CDR2: LNHNV and YYDKDF (reference sequence). The CDR3 sequence: CATSRLLGAEAFS.

This clonotype was counted a few times. The chain joins TRBV29-1 to TRBJ1-1, with no clear D. There are 13 residues in the CDR3. Germline V gene lookup returns CDR1 SQVTM and CDR2 ANQGSEA. CDR3 sequence (DNA): TGCAGTTCCAGAGGTAGGGTCAACACTGAAGCTTTCTTT. Its protein product is CSSRGRVNTEAFF.

The CDR3 DNA sequence: TGCAGCCATTGGACCGAGAACACTGAAGCTTTCTTT. It codes for CSHWTENTEAFF. This sequence joins TRBV29-1 and TRBJ1-1; no clear D. The CDR3 is 12 amino acids. Germline CDR1 reads SQVTM; CDR2 reads ANQGSEA. Trimming left V 8 bases short and J 1 base short, with 11 bases between. The entire variable domain, with the rest obtained from reference TRBV29-1 and TRBJ1-1, is as follows: SAVISQKPSRDICQRGTSLTIQCQVDSQVTMMFWYRQQPGQSLTLIATANQGSEATYESGFVIDKFPISRPNLTFSTLTVSNMSPEDSSIYLCSHWTENTEAFFGQGTRLTVV.

As concerns this clonotype: A much bigger clone sits one base away, suggesting this may be a read error. The chain is built from TRBV7-9 and TRBJ2-7, with D unresolved. The germline gives CDR1 SEHNR, CDR2 FQNEAQ (reference sequence). CDR3 length equals 14 residues. This chain's CDR3 is CVSSFPGKAYEQYF. The CDR3 region has the DNA TGTGTCAGCAGCTTTCCCGGAAAGGCCTACGAGCAGTACTTC.

A few counts support this clonotype. This CDR3 is missing its conserved last phenylalanine or tryptophan, likely due to a read error. This chain uses TRBV19 with TRBJ2-5, with a tentative D call TRBD2 (6 bases). The CDR3 contains 13 residues. Germline V gene lookup returns CDR1 LNHDA and CDR2 SQIVND (reference sequence). The germline V and J ends were trimmed by 1 base and 5 bases, with 8 bases remaining between them. The CDR3 sequence is CASSIAGGETQYL. The CDR3 nucleotides read TGTGCCAGTAGTATAGCCGGAGGGGAGACCCAGTACCTC.

As regards this clonotype: This clone may be a read error of a much larger clone one base away. The CDR3: CASSPSSGRNSNQPQHF. As DNA, the CDR3 is TGTGCCAGCAGCCCATCGTCGGGTCGTAATAGCAATCAGCCCCAGCATTTT. The chain has TRBV7-2 and TRBJ1-5; D remains unclear. The CDR3 has 17 amino acids. Per germline, CDR1 SGHTA and CDR2 FQGNSA. V was clipped by 5 bases and J by 0 bases, with 17 bases between them.

This clonotype was detected ten times or more. V and J are TRBV13 and TRBJ2-2; 8 bases map to TRBD1. J was trimmed by 3 bases and V by 8 bases; bases with no gene match: 2. Per germline, CDR1 PRHDT and CDR2 FYEKMQ (reference sequence). The CDR3 sequence is 13 residues long. This CDR3 is CASGTGYTGELFF. The DNA of the CDR3 is TGTGCCAGCGGGACAGGCTACACCGGGGAGCTGTTTTTT.

This clonotype was counted only a few times. V is TRBV19 and J is TRBJ1-1, with 7 bases matching TRBD1. J was trimmed by 6 bases and V by 6 bases; bases with no gene match: 4. In germline, CDR1 is LNHDA, CDR2 SQIVND (reference sequence). The CDR3 contains 12 residues. For the CDR3, the DNA is TGTGCCAGTAGCGCGGGACAGTCTGAAGCTTTCTTT. This gives the protein CASSAGQSEAFF.

This clonotype was recorded a few times. The chain uses TRBV10-3 and TRBJ1-5, with D tentatively TRBD1 (5 bases). Germline CDR1 and CDR2: ENHRY and SYGVKD. CDR3 size: 13 residues. Trimming pared 10 bases from V and 7 bases from J, leaving 17 bases between. Here the CDR3 DNA reads TGTGCCAGCAGCCGAGACAGAAGCCAGCCCCAGCATTTT. Amino acids: CASSRDRSQPQHF.

This clonotype was counted between two and nine times. The chain uses TRBV7-9 and TRBJ2-7; 9 positions match TRBD1. CDR1 and CDR2 from the germline V gene are SEHNR and FQNEAQ (reference sequence). V lost 4 bases and J lost 6; bases outside the gene matches: 4. The CDR3 totals 13 residues. The chain's CDR3 is CASSSGQGLEQYF. CDR3 sequence (DNA): TGTGCCAGCAGCTCCGGACAGGGGCTCGAGCAGTACTTC.

This clonotype has ten or more counts. This chain uses TRBV29-1 with TRBJ1-2; weak D call: TRBD1 (6 bases). The CDR3 runs to 14 residues. V shed 5 bases and J shed 6 bases, with 19 bases lying between them. Germline V gene data show CDR1 as SQVTM and CDR2 as ANQGSEA. The CDR3 sequence is CSVSGGDSLNGYTF. As DNA, the CDR3 is TGCAGCGTTTCCGGGGGCGACTCACTCAATGGCTACACCTTC.

This sequence joins TRBV2 and TRBJ2-5, with TRBD2 as a possible D gene (5 bases). Per germline, CDR1 SNHLY and CDR2 FYNNEI. The CDR3 is 14 residues long. V shed 9 bases and J shed 1 base, with 15 bases lying between them. The chain's CDR3 is CASSYSGSQETQYF. The CDR3 DNA reads TGTGCCAGTAGTTACTCGGGGAGCCAAGAGACCCAGTACTTC.

This clonotype was seen a few times. This sequence joins TRBV28 and TRBJ1-3; D gene unclear. V was clipped by 7 bases and J by 0 bases, with 7 bases between them. The length of the CDR3 is 13 residues. Per germline, CDR1 MDHEN and CDR2 SYDVKM. As DNA, the CDR3 is TGTGCCAGCAAGGGTTTCTCTGGAAACACCATATATTTT. Amino acids: CASKGFSGNTIYF.